This T cell receptor beta chain came from a study of T cell repertoires in cytomegalovirus infection. Study findings and constraints: Adding up the frequency of public TCR beta families identified people who carried CMV plus the relevant HLA. The ex vivo response was dominated by HLA-C-restricted CMV-specific TCR beta clonotypes.

TCRdb re-called the reads with MiXCR, one entry per CDR3 protein. The sample holds about 900,000 distinct CDR3 sequences; 30% to 40% are singletons and the top ten take around 15%. With respect to this clonotype: As yet, its antigen is unknown.

The CDR3 is made up of 16 amino acids. The ends lost 5 bases at V and 6 bases at J; junction bases unmatched: 12. Germline V lookup: CDR1 SGHTA, CDR2 FQGTGA. Sample: cultured CD8+ T cells from PBMCs, taken from culture after CMV antigen stimulation. This chain joins TRBV7-3 and TRBJ2-3; 9 bases are a match to TRBD2. This receptor was obtained from a human donor in good health (CMV status not recorded). Some clones in this sample may be carry-over from other donors' samples. The CDR3 sequence is CASSQGIGLAGDTQYF. Here the CDR3 DNA reads TGTGCCAGCAGCCAGGGTATAGGGCTAGCGGGGGATACGCAGTATTTT. Based on the CDR3 plus reference TRBV7-3 and TRBJ2-3, the full variable domain is GAGVSQTPSNKVTEKGKYVELRCDPISGHTALYWYRQSLGQGPEFLIYFQGTGAADDSGLPNDRFFAVRPEGSVSTLKIQRTERGDSAVYLCASSQGIGLAGDTQYFGPGTRLTVL.